This passage covers 12 T cell receptor beta chains from one sample sequenced in a study of beta chain features in type 1 diabetes. The whole isolated RNA underwent reverse transcription, so sequencing captured expressed TCRB transcripts. This table comes from immunoSEQ multiplex PCR, and its TCRdb copy is limited to in-frame clones, with some not included. The table includes 150,000 to 180,000 clones, 8.1% detected once. Sequenced: central memory CD4+ T cells from blood. The origin of the receptors is a man aged 18 to 29 in good health.

This clone was seen a few times. The J gene is TRBJ2-5, the V gene TRBV28, with 12 bases matching TRBD2. Germline CDR1 and CDR2: MDHEN and SYDVKM. With V trimmed by 5 bases and J by 5 bases, 9 bases remained unmatched. This CDR3 spans 16 amino acids. The CDR3 DNA reads as TGTGCCAGCAGTCCCCGACTAGCGGGAGTTGGGGAGACCCAGTACTTC. It codes for CASSPRLAGVGETQYF.

The genes are TRBV10-3 and TRBJ1-5; D perhaps matches TRBD1 (5 bases). Deletions cut 7 bases from V and 5 bases from J, with 12 bases between. This CDR3 has 13 residues. Germline CDR1 and CDR2: ENHRY and SYGVKD. The CDR3 is CAIKSEQDQPQHF. The CDR3 DNA reads as TGTGCCATCAAGTCAGAACAGGATCAGCCCCAGCATTTT.

This chain connects TRBV5-5 to TRBJ2-4; 7 nucleotides match TRBD1. J lost 1 base, V lost 4 bases, and 5 bases had no gene match. The CDR3 covers 15 residues. Germline CDR1 reads SGHKS; CDR2 reads YYEKEE (reference sequence). The CDR3 region is CASSLTGSAKNIQYF. As DNA, the CDR3 is TGTGCCAGCAGCCTGACAGGGTCGGCCAAAAACATTCAGTACTTC.

Worth noting for this clone: One junction end disagrees with the germline gene, perhaps due to a read error. This CDR3 is CSVDASGDTIYF. For the CDR3, the DNA is TGCAGCGTTGATGCTTCTGGAGACACCATATATTTT. The chain recombines TRBV29-1 with TRBJ1-3, with D unresolved. The germline V gene encodes CDR1 SQVTM and CDR2 ANQGSEA. The CDR3 contains 12 residues.

As to this clone: At the DNA level, this CDR3 is encoded by other sequences in the same sample as well. This sequence joins TRBV7-3 and TRBJ2-5, with D possibly TRBD1 on 7 matching bases. The germline V gene encodes CDR1 SGHTA and CDR2 FQGTGA. The CDR3 is 14 amino acids. Trimming removed 4 bases at V and 4 bases at J, with 13 bases between. The CDR3 spells CASSSSGGLETQYF. The CDR3, as DNA: TGTGCCAGCAGCTCGTCAGGGGGACTAGAGACCCAGTACTTC.

The rearrangement uses TRBV6-5 and TRBJ2-5; D is uncertain. The V end lost 6 bases, the J end lost 5 bases, and 13 bases lay between the germline ends. Germline lookup yields CDR1 MNHEY and CDR2 SVGAGI. This CDR3 is 13 amino acids long. The CDR3 loop reads CASSPLNGETQYF. The CDR3 DNA reads TGTGCCAGCAGCCCCCTTAACGGGGAGACCCAGTACTTC.

The CDR3, as DNA: TGTGCCAGCAGTTCCAACCGTCCCGGGTCACCCCTCCACTTT. Its protein is CASSSNRPGSPLHF. The V gene is TRBV27, the J gene TRBJ1-6; unclear D gene. With 4 bases removed from V and 10 bases from J, the gap between germline ends came to 14 bases. Germline CDR1 and CDR2: MNHEY and SMNVEV (reference sequence). This CDR3 is 14 amino acids long.

This clone was detected ten times or more. The V call is TRBV29-1, the J call TRBJ2-5; 12 nucleotides line up with TRBD1. The CDR3 has 15 residues. Germline values: CDR1 SQVTM, CDR2 ANQGSEA. V gave up 6 bases and J gave up 4 bases; unmatched junction bases: 9. The CDR3 is CSVLTGTGGAETQYF. The CDR3, as DNA: TGCAGCGTGCTCACCGGGACAGGGGGCGCAGAGACCCAGTACTTC.

J is TRBJ2-1 and V is TRBV19, with D perhaps matching TRBD1 (5 bases). Deletions cut 4 bases from V and 7 bases from J, with 17 bases between. CDR3 length: 15 residues. CDR1 LNHDA and CDR2 SQIVND come from the germline V gene (reference sequence). The CDR3 DNA follows: TGTGCCAGTAGTAGGGAACCTTCAGGGCTGAATGAGCAGTTCTTC. Translation gives CASSREPSGLNEQFF.

The chain couples TRBV27 to TRBJ1-1; D not certain. Germline lookup yields CDR1 MNHEY and CDR2 SMNVEV (reference sequence). V lost 4 bases, J lost 3 bases, and 15 bases lay in between. The length of the CDR3 is 15 residues. CDR3 bases: TGTGCCAGCAGTTCAGAACAGAATTGGGACACTGAAGCTTTCTTT. Protein product: CASSSEQNWDTEAFF.

This clone was observed a few times. V gene TRBV30 combines with J gene TRBJ2-3; 8 nucleotides agree with TRBD2. V lost 2 bases to trimming and J lost 2 bases; unmatched junction nucleotides: 6. CDR3 length equals 15 residues. From germline, CDR1 is GTSNPN and CDR2 SVGIG (reference sequence). CDR3 region: CAWSKTSGYTDTQYF. The CDR3 DNA reads as TGTGCCTGGAGTAAAACTAGCGGTTACACAGATACGCAGTATTTT.

This clone was seen repeatedly, ten times or more. V is TRBV29-1 and J is TRBJ2-3; 11 bases fit TRBD1. Germline CDR1 SQVTM, CDR2 ANQGSEA. CDR3 length equals 14 residues. The ends lost 3 bases at V and 8 bases at J; junction bases unmatched: 7. DNA of the CDR3: TGCAGCGTTGATCCCGGGACAGGGGGGAGTACGCAGTATTTT. Its protein product is CSVDPGTGGSTQYF.